This is a list of T cell receptor beta chains from one sample in a study of technical replicates of blood from a few donors. Some clones are missing from TCRdb's copy, which holds only in-frame ones; the method was immunoSEQ multiplex PCR. The sample shows approximately 79,000 clones, 90% to 95% of them seen only once. Sequenced sample: T cells isolated from PBMCs. The receptors were sampled from a human donor in good health. Each CDR3 is given with its conserved first and last residue. D genes are given only for firm matches. Rows give clone size only sometimes, using once, few, many, or a class for an expanded clone.

j_gene: TRBJ2-7
abundance: .
len: 13
v_gene: TRBV7-9
d_gene: .
CDR3nt: TGTGCCAGCAGCTTTGTGGGGAGCGAGGAGCAGTACTTC
CDR3aa: CASSFVGSEEQYF

j_gene: TRBJ1-5
abundance: .
len: 14
v_gene: TRBV18
d_gene: TRBD1
CDR3nt: TGTGCCAGCTCATCAGGACAGGGTGATCAGCCCCAGCATTTT
CDR3aa: CASSSGQGDQPQHF

j_gene: TRBJ2-1
abundance: .
len: 16
v_gene: TRBV7-9
d_gene: TRBD2
CDR3nt: TGTGCCAGCCGGGCTAGCGGGAGTAGCTCCTACAATGAGCAGTTCTTC
CDR3aa: CASRASGSSSYNEQFF

j_gene: TRBJ1-1
abundance: .
len: 13
v_gene: TRBV6-5
d_gene: .
CDR3nt: TGTGCCAGCAGGGCGGGGTTGAACACTGAAGCTTTCTTT
CDR3aa: CASRAGLNTEAFF

j_gene: TRBJ1-2
abundance: .
len: 14
v_gene: TRBV30
d_gene: .
CDR3nt: TGTGCCTGGAGTGGGGGCAGGGGTGGCTATGGCTACACCTTC
CDR3aa: CAWSGGRGGYGYTF

j_gene: TRBJ2-7
abundance: .
len: 11
v_gene: TRBV20-1
d_gene: .
CDR3nt: TGCAGTGCTAGAGGCGCCTACGAGCAGTACTTC
CDR3aa: CSARGAYEQYF

j_gene: TRBJ2-3
abundance: once
len: 13
v_gene: TRBV6-4
d_gene: .
CDR3nt: TGTGCCAGCTCCCTGTGGAGCGGGGATACGCAGTATTTT
CDR3aa: CASSLWSGDTQYF

j_gene: TRBJ1-2
abundance: .
len: 15
v_gene: TRBV9
d_gene: .
CDR3nt: TGTGCCAGCAGCGTAGCTAGGGAGATACCGTATGGCTACACCTTC
CDR3aa: CASSVAREIPYGYTF

j_gene: TRBJ2-3
abundance: .
len: 14
v_gene: TRBV5-4
d_gene: .
CDR3nt: TGTGCCAGTTCCCAGCCCAGGCTCACAGATACGCAGTATTTT
CDR3aa: CASSQPRLTDTQYF

j_gene: TRBJ2-1
abundance: once
len: 17
v_gene: TRBV7-3
d_gene: TRBD2
CDR3nt: TGTGCCAGCAGCTTGACTAGCGGGAGACTTTCCTACAATGAGCAGTTCTTC
CDR3aa: CASSLTSGRLSYNEQFF

j_gene: TRBJ2-7
abundance: .
len: 13
v_gene: TRBV7-9
d_gene: .
CDR3nt: TGTGCCAGCAGCTTAGACAGTACCTACGAGCAGTACTTC
CDR3aa: CASSLDSTYEQYF

j_gene: TRBJ1-5
abundance: .
len: 15
v_gene: TRBV5-4
d_gene: .
CDR3nt: TGTGCCAGCAGCCCTGGTGGGGGCAGCAATCAGCCCCAGCATTTT
CDR3aa: CASSPGGGSNQPQHF

j_gene: TRBJ1-2
abundance: .
len: 14
v_gene: TRBV27
d_gene: .
CDR3nt: TGTGCCAGCAGTTTGGGGGGGAATCTGGATGGCTACACCTTC
CDR3aa: CASSLGGNLDGYTF

j_gene: TRBJ2-5
abundance: .
len: 13
v_gene: TRBV21-1
d_gene: .
CDR3nt: TGTGCCAGCAGCAAAAGAGGTCAAGAGACCCAGTACTTC
CDR3aa: CASSKRGQETQYF

j_gene: TRBJ1-3
abundance: .
len: 17
v_gene: TRBV4-3
d_gene: TRBD1
CDR3nt: TGCGCCAGCAGCCAAGATAGGACAGGAGGGTACGGAAACACCATATATTTT
CDR3aa: CASSQDRTGGYGNTIYF

j_gene: TRBJ2-3
abundance: .
len: 13
v_gene: TRBV27
d_gene: .
CDR3nt: TGTGCCAGCAGAATGGGAGCTGCAGATACGCAGTATTTT
CDR3aa: CASRMGAADTQYF

j_gene: TRBJ1-1
abundance: few
len: 13
v_gene: TRBV29-1
d_gene: TRBD1
CDR3nt: TGCAGCGTTTGGGGACAGGGCTACCTTGAAGCTTTCTTT
CDR3aa: CSVWGQGYLEAFF

j_gene: TRBJ2-5
abundance: .
len: 13
v_gene: TRBV6-1
d_gene: .
CDR3nt: TGTGCCAGCAGTGCGGTTTCTCAAGAGACCCAGTACTTC
CDR3aa: CASSAVSQETQYF

j_gene: TRBJ2-7
abundance: .
len: 19
v_gene: TRBV7-8
d_gene: TRBD1
CDR3nt: TGTGCCAGCAGCATACCCCAGCCCCTGCAGGGGACAGTTCGCTACGAGCAGTACTTC
CDR3aa: CASSIPQPLQGTVRYEQYF

j_gene: TRBJ2-3
abundance: .
len: 14
v_gene: TRBV14
d_gene: .
CDR3nt: TGTGCCAGCAGCCATGCAGGGCGCACAGATACGCAGTATTTT
CDR3aa: CASSHAGRTDTQYF

j_gene: TRBJ2-2
abundance: .
len: 15
v_gene: TRBV13
d_gene: .
CDR3nt: TGTGCCAGCAGCTTAACCCCTATTAACACCGGGGAGCTGTTTTTT
CDR3aa: CASSLTPINTGELFF

j_gene: TRBJ2-6
abundance: .
len: 15
v_gene: TRBV9
d_gene: .
CDR3nt: TGTGCCAGCAGCGAAACAGGGACTGGGGCCAACGTCCTGACTTTC
CDR3aa: CASSETGTGANVLTF

j_gene: TRBJ2-7
abundance: .
len: 16
v_gene: TRBV11-2
d_gene: .
CDR3nt: TGTGCCAGCAGCTCAAGCGTTCTTAGGGGCTCCTACGAGCAGTACTTC
CDR3aa: CASSSSVLRGSYEQYF

j_gene: TRBJ2-7
abundance: .
len: 16
v_gene: TRBV28
d_gene: TRBD2
CDR3nt: TGTGCCAGCAGTTTACGTCCTAGCGGGGTCTCCTACGAGCAGTACTTC
CDR3aa: CASSLRPSGVSYEQYF

j_gene: TRBJ1-5
abundance: .
len: 15
v_gene: TRBV28
d_gene: .
CDR3nt: TGTGCCAGCAGTACGCACGCGCGGGAGGTAGTAGCCCAGCATTTT
CDR3aa: CASSTHAREVVAQHF

j_gene: TRBJ1-2
abundance: .
len: 15
v_gene: TRBV15
d_gene: .
CDR3nt: TGTGCCACCAGCAGAGATCTTACAGGGTCCTATGGCTACACCTTC
CDR3aa: CATSRDLTGSYGYTF

j_gene: TRBJ2-2
abundance: .
len: 12
v_gene: TRBV7-2
d_gene: TRBD1
CDR3nt: TGTGCCAGCAGACAGGGGGCCGGGGAGCTGTTTTTT
CDR3aa: CASRQGAGELFF

j_gene: TRBJ2-7
abundance: .
len: 16
v_gene: TRBV5-4
d_gene: TRBD2
CDR3nt: TGTGCCAGCACCCCCTCACCGGGACTAGCATTCTCCGAGCAGTACTTC
CDR3aa: CASTPSPGLAFSEQYF

j_gene: TRBJ1-4
abundance: .
len: 15
v_gene: TRBV6-5
d_gene: TRBD1
CDR3nt: TGTGCCAGCAGTTCTTGGACAGGGACTAATGAAAAACTGTTTTTT
CDR3aa: CASSSWTGTNEKLFF

j_gene: TRBJ2-3
abundance: .
len: 13
v_gene: TRBV11-2
d_gene: .
CDR3nt: TGTGCCAGCAGCTTAGATCCTCCGGATACGCAGTATTTT
CDR3aa: CASSLDPPDTQYF

j_gene: TRBJ2-3
abundance: .
len: 15
v_gene: TRBV7-6
d_gene: TRBD1
CDR3nt: TGTGCCAGCAGCCAAGGGGGCAGTGGCACAGATACGCAGTATTTT
CDR3aa: CASSQGGSGTDTQYF

j_gene: TRBJ1-3
abundance: .
len: 13
v_gene: TRBV10-3
d_gene: TRBD1
CDR3nt: TGTGCCATCACCACAGGGGCAGGAAACACCATATATTTT
CDR3aa: CAITTGAGNTIYF

j_gene: TRBJ1-4
abundance: .
len: 13
v_gene: TRBV5-1
d_gene: .
CDR3nt: TGCGCCAGCAGCTTGGAACTTAGTGAAAAACTGTTTTTT
CDR3aa: CASSLELSEKLFF

j_gene: TRBJ2-1
abundance: once
len: 15
v_gene: TRBV29-1
d_gene: TRBD2
CDR3nt: TGCAGCTTTGGCGGGGGAGGGAAGGAGTTAAATGAGCAGTTCTTC
CDR3aa: CSFGGGGKELNEQFF

j_gene: TRBJ2-1
abundance: .
len: 18
v_gene: TRBV21-1
d_gene: .
CDR3nt: TGTGCCAGCAGCAAAGACAAATTTCGTATTGGGAGATACAATGAGCAGTTCTTC
CDR3aa: CASSKDKFRIGRYNEQFF

j_gene: TRBJ1-1
abundance: .
len: 16
v_gene: TRBV13
d_gene: .
CDR3nt: TGTGCCAGCAGCTTAGGTACAGGGAGGGGGAACACTGAAGCTTTCTTT
CDR3aa: CASSLGTGRGNTEAFF